The present T cell receptor (beta chain) was sequenced within a study of blood T cell repertoires in COVID-19. Study background: Acute-phase and convalescent COVID-19 samples originated in the United States, Italy and Spain.

The V gene's germline CDR1 is GTSNPN and CDR2 SVGIG (reference sequence). Trimming shortened V by 2 bases and J by 7 bases, and 11 bases separated the two germline ends. The CDR3 length is 12 residues. All enrollees were about 18 to 95 years old and from around 25 US areas. Participants' reported clinical history set cohort assignment. Recovered status applied to Cohort 3 donors who had two consecutive negative PCRs. It also applied to those with clearance or with symptom resolution. This table comes from immunoSEQ multiplex PCR, and its TCRdb copy is limited to in-frame clones, with some not included. The sample has roughly 160,000 clones; approximately 83% are singletons.

The sequence was collected from a woman aged 55-69 years who had recovered from COVID-19. Sequencing was performed on PBMCs or T cells enriched from blood (not recorded which). This chain joins TRBV30 and TRBJ1-2; D may be TRBD1 (5 bases). CDR3 nucleotide sequence: TGTGCCTGGAGTACAGGAGCGGGTGGCTACACCTTC. This gives the protein CAWSTGAGGYTF.